This TCR beta chain was profiled in a study of T cells after somatic rescue of genetic block. TCRdb's table, derived via immunoSEQ multiplex PCR, lists solely in-frame clones and lacks some. This sample yields approximately 9,800 clones, of which over 70% are seen a single time; approximately 22% belongs to the top ten. Trimming cost V 1 base and J 2 bases, with 12 bases left between them. The germline CDR1 and CDR2 sequences are KGHSY and FQNENV. There are 17 residues in the CDR3. The rearrangement uses TRBV16 and TRBJ2-6, with D tentatively TRBD2 (6 bases). This TCR was sampled from a boy aged 5-17 years. The sequencing sample was made of peripheral blood mononuclear cells (PBMCs). The CDR3 region has the DNA TGTGCCAGCAGCCAATTAGGTTCGGGGGCTGGGGCCAACGTCCTGACTTTC. This sequence encodes CASSQLGSGAGANVLTF.